The source of this T cell receptor beta chain is a study of cytomegalovirus exposure and HLA in healthy donors. Study-wide background: The approximately 120 million unique TCR beta sequences, from roughly 170 million T cells, were found by an earlier analysis. General study results and limits: A later analysis appeared to link common viral pathogens to several of the most significant clusters.

V gave up 0 bases and J gave up 9 bases, with 15 bases separating them. This CDR3 is built from 15 residues. Per the germline V gene, CDR1 is KGHSH and CDR2 is LQKENI. Notes on this clone: Its specificity is unknown.

The donors (healthy individuals) were bone marrow donors. Both 60 Vbeta primers and 13 Jbeta primers went into the PCR. Measured with immunoSEQ multiplex PCR; TCRdb has only the in-frame clones, and not every one. The profile shows about 130,000 clones, 77% of them singletons. The receptor comes from a woman aged 40 to 49 in good health and CMV-seropositive. The sample consisted of PBMCs. The chain carries TRBV18 and TRBJ2-1, with D possibly TRBD2 on 7 matching bases. The CDR3 bases are TGTGCCAGCTCACCACCGGGAGGGGGACGTGGTGAGCAGTTCTTC. Translated: CASSPPGGGRGEQFF.